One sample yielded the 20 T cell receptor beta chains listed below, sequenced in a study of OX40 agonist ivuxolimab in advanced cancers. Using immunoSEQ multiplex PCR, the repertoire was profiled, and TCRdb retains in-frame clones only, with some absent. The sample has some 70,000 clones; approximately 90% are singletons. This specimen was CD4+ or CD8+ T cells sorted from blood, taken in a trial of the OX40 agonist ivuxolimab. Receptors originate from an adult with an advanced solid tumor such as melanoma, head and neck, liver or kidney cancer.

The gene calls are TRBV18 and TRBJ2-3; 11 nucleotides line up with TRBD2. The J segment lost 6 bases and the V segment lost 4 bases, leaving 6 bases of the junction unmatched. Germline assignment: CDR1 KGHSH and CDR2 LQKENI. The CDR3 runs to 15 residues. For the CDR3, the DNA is TGTGCCAGCTCACTCTCGACTAGCGGGACGGATACGCAGTATTTT. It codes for CASSLSTSGTDTQYF.

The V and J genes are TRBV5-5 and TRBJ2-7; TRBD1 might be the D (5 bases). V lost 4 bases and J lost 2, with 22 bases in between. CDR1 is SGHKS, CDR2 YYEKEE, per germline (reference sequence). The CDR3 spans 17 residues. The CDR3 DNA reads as TGTGCCAGCAGCCGGGTTTATGGTTCAGGGCGCCCCTACGAGCAGTACTTC. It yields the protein CASSRVYGSGRPYEQYF. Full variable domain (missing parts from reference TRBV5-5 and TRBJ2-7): DAGVTQSPTHLIKTRGQQVTLRCSPISGHKSVSWYQQVLGQGPQFIFQYYEKEERGRGNFPDRFSARQFPNYSSELNVNALLLGDSALYLCASSRVYGSGRPYEQYFGPGTRLTVT.

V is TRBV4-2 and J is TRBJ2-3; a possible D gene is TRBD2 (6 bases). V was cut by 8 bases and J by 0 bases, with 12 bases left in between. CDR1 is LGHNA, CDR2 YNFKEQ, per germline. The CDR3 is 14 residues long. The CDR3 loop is CASSFGGSTDTQYF. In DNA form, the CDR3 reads TGTGCCAGCTCTTTTGGGGGGAGCACAGATACGCAGTATTTT.

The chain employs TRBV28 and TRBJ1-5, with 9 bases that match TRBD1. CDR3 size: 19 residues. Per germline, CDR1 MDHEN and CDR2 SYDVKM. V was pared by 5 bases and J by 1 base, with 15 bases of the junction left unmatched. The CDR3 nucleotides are TGTGCCAGCAGTCCGATACAACTACATGGGACAGGGAGCAATCAGCCCCAGCATTTT. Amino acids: CASSPIQLHGTGSNQPQHF.

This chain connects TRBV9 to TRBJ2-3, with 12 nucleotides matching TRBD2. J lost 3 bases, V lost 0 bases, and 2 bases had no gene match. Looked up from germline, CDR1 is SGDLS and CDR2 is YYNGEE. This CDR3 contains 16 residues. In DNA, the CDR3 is TGTGCCAGCAGCGTAGAACTAGCGGGGGGTACAGATACGCAGTATTTT. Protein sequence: CASSVELAGGTDTQYF.

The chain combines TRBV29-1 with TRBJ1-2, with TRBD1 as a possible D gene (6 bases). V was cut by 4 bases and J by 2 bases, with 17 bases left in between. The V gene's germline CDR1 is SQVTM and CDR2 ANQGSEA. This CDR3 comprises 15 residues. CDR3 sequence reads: CSVAVSRGSNYGYTF. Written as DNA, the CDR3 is TGCAGCGTTGCCGTTAGTAGGGGGTCCAACTATGGCTACACCTTC.

CDR3 in DNA: TGCGCCAGCAGCCCCGGGACAGGGGATGAAAAACTGTTTTTT. This translates into CASSPGTGDEKLFF. The chain employs TRBV4-3 and TRBJ1-4, with 10 bases fitting TRBD1. The V gene end was trimmed by 4 bases and the J gene end by 6 bases; junction bases not matched to a gene: 2. CDR3 size: 14 residues. The germline CDR1 and CDR2 sequences are LGHNA and YSLEER.

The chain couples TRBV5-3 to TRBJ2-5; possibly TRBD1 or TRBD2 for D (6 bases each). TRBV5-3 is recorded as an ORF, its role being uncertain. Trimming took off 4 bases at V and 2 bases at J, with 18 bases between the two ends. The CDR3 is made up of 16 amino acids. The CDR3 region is CARSEGGSPPQETQYF. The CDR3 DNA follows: TGTGCCAGAAGCGAGGGGGGTAGTCCCCCTCAAGAGACCCAGTACTTC.

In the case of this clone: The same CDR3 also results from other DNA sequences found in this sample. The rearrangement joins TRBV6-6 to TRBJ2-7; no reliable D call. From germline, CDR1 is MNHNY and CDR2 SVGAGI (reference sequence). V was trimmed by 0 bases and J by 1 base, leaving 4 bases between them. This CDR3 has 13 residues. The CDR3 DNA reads TGTGCCAGCAGTTACTCTCAGTCCTACGAGCAGTACTTC. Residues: CASSYSQSYEQYF.

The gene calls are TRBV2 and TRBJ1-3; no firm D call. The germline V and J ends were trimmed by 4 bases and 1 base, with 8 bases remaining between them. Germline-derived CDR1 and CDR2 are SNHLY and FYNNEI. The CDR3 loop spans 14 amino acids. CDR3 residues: CASSGLGSGNTIYF. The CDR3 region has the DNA TGTGCCAGCAGTGGACTCGGTTCTGGAAACACCATATATTTT.

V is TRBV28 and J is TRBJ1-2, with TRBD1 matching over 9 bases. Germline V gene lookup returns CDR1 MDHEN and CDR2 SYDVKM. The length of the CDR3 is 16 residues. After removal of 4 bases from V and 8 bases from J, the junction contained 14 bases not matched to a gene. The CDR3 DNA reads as TGTGCCAGCAGTTCTCTTCCGGGACAGGGAGGGAACGGCTACACCTTC. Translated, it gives CASSSLPGQGGNGYTF.

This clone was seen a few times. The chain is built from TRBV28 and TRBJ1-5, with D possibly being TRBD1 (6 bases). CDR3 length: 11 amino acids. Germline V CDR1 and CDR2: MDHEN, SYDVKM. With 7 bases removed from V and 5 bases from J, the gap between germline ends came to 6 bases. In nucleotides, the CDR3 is TGTGCCAGCAAGGGGGATCAGCCCCAGCATTTT. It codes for CASKGDQPQHF. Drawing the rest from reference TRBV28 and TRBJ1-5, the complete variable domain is DVKVTQSSRYLVKRTGEKVFLECVQDMDHENMFWYRQDPGLGLRLIYFSYDVKMKEKGDIPEGYSVSREKKERFSLILESASTNQTSMYLCASKGDQPQHFGDGTRLSIL.

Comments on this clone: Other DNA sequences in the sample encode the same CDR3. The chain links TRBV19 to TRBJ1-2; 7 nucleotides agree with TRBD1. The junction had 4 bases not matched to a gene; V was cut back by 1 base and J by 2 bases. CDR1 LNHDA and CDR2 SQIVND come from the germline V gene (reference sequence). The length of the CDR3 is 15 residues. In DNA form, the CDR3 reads TGTGCCAGTAGTATAGGTAGCAGGGGGAACTATGGCTACACCTTC. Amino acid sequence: CASSIGSRGNYGYTF.

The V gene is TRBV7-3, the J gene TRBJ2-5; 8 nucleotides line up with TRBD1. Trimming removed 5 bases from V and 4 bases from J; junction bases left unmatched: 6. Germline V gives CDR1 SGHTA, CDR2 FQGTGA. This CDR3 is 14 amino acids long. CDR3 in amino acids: CASSPTGGGETQYF. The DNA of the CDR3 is TGTGCCAGCAGCCCCACAGGGGGAGGAGAGACCCAGTACTTC.

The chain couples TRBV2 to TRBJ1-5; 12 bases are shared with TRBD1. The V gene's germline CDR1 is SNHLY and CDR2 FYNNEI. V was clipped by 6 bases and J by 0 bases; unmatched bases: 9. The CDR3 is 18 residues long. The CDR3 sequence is CASSGTGGPSYSNQPQHF. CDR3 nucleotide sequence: TGTGCCAGCAGCGGGACAGGGGGCCCATCTTATAGCAATCAGCCCCAGCATTTT.

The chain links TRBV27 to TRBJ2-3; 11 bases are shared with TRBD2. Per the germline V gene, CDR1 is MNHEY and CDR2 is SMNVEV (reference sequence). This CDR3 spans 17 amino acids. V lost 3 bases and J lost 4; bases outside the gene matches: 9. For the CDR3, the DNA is TGTGCCAGCAGTTTGGCCCCTAGCGGGAGGAACGCAGATACGCAGTATTTT. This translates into CASSLAPSGRNADTQYF.

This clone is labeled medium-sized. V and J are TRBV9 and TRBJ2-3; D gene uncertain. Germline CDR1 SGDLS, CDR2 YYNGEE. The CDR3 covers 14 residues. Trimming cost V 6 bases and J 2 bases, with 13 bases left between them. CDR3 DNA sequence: TGTGCCAGCACCTCAGCCGGATACACAGATACGCAGTATTTT. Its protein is CASTSAGYTDTQYF.

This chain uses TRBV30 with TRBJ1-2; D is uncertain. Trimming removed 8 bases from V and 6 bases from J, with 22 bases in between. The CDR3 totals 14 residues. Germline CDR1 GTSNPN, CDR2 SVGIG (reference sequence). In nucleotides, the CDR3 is TGTGCCGGAGAACCCAAAGGGCGGCTGGATGGCTACACCTTC. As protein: CAGEPKGRLDGYTF.

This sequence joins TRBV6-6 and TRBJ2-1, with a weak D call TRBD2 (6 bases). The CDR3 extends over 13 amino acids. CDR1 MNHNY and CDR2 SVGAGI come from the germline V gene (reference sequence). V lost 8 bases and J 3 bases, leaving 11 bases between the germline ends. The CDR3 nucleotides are TGTGCCAGCTATGGCGGGGTCTACAATGAGCAGTTCTTC. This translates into CASYGGVYNEQFF.

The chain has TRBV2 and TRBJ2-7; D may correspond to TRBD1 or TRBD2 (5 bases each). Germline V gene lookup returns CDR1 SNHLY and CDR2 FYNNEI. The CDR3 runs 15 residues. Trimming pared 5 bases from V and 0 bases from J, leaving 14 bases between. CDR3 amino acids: CASSRMGVLSYEQYF. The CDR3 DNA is TGTGCCAGCAGTCGTATGGGGGTCCTCTCCTACGAGCAGTACTTC.